This TCR beta chain was retrieved from a study of chemoradiotherapy in HPV16-positive cancers. Whole-study results and caveats: Candidate HPV-specific clones and E7-related TCR motifs grew in tumor during treatment. Better recurrence-free survival went with HPV-responsive T-cell expansion in HPV16-positive patients.

Worth noting for this clone: What it binds is not known.

Clones were sequenced by immunoSEQ multiplex PCR, and TCRdb holds only the in-frame ones, with some missing. The sample lists about 34,000 clones; around 92% were seen once. With V trimmed by 0 bases and J by 7 bases, 6 bases remained unmatched. This CDR3 comprises 15 residues. This rearrangement joins TRBV23-1 to TRBJ2-1; 7 bases line up with TRBD2. TRBV23-1 is designated an ORF whose function remains uncertain. The material sequenced was blood, taken from a patient who underwent chemoradiotherapy. The clonotype comes from a human donor with HPV-associated anogenital cancer. In DNA, the CDR3 is TGCGCCAGCAGTCAATCGGGGGGGGACCCGAATGAGCAGTTCTTC. It yields the protein CASSQSGGDPNEQFF.